This TCR beta chain was recorded in a study of control samples from healthy donors and cancer patients. With respect to this clone: This sample also contains other DNA sequences that code for the same CDR3.

Libraries were prepared by immunoSEQ multiplex PCR; TCRdb keeps only in-frame clonotypes and omits some of them. The sample holds over 85,000 clones, over 75% seen once. The CDR3 extends over 14 amino acids. CDR1 LGHDT and CDR2 YNNKEL come from the germline V gene (reference sequence). Germline trimming cut 5 bases from V and 7 bases from J; bases unmatched to any gene: 4. The sequence came from a woman aged 60-70 years with lung cancer. What was sequenced was PBMCs. V usage is TRBV3-1 (or the pseudogene TRBV3-2) and J usage is TRBJ2-1; 11 bases align to TRBD2. CDR3 protein: CASSLAGGYNEQFF. The CDR3 DNA follows: TGTGCCAGCAGCTTAGCGGGGGGGTATAATGAGCAGTTCTTC.